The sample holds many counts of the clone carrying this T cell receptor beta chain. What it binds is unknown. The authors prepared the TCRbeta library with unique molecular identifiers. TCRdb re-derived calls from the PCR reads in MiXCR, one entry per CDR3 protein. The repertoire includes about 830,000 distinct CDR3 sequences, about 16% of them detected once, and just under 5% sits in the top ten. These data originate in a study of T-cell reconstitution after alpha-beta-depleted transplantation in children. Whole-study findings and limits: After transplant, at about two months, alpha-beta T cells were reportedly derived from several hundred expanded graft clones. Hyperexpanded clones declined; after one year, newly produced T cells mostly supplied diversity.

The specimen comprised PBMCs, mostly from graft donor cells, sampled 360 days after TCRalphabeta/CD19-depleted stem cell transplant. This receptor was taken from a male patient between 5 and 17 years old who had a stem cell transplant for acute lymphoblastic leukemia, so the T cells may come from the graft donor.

CDR3 amino acids: CASSERNYDAKNIQYF. For the CDR3, the DNA is TGTGCCAGCAGTGAGAGGAACTACGACGCCAAAAACATTCAGTACTTC. The chain has TRBV25-1 and TRBJ2-4; no reliable D call. Germline V CDR1 and CDR2: MGHDK, SYGVNS. The V and J ends lost 3 bases and 1 base respectively, with 13 bases between them. This CDR3 spans 16 amino acids.